Listed below are T cell receptor beta chains from one sample, sequenced in a study of blood T cells in healthy people across ages. TCRdb called the 5' RACE reads again in MiXCR, with one record for every CDR3 protein. Among about 1.8 million distinct CDR3 sequences listed, around half were seen once. Sequencing input: blood. These receptor sequences come from a woman in her forties in good health. Both conserved end residues are part of each CDR3. A D gene is named only where the DNA matches it firmly. The size entry is marked missing in some rows and otherwise reads once, few, many or a size class.

D: -
size: few
V: TRBV6-2/TRBV6-3
J: TRBJ2-3
CDR3: CASSYSILASPDQDTQYF
DNA: TGTGCCAGCAGTTACTCAATCCTGGCTAGCCCAGATCAAGATACGCAGTATTTT

D: TRBD2
size: few
V: TRBV5-1
J: TRBJ2-5
CDR3: CASSSGLAGSETQYF
DNA: TGCGCCAGCAGCTCGGGACTAGCGGGGTCGGAGACCCAGTACTTC

D: -
size: many
V: TRBV7-2
J: TRBJ2-1
CDR3: CASSPRSYNEQFF
DNA: TGTGCCAGCAGTCCCCGCTCCTACAATGAGCAGTTCTTC

D: TRBD2
size: -
V: TRBV5-1
J: TRBJ2-1
CDR3: CASSPGASGNEQFF
DNA: TGCGCCAGCAGCCCAGGGGCTAGCGGGAATGAGCAGTTCTTC

D: -
size: few
V: TRBV5-1
J: TRBJ2-3
CDR3: CASSLRTDTDTQYF
DNA: TGTGCCAGCAGCTTAAGGACCGACACAGATACGCAGTATTTT

D: TRBD2
size: -
V: TRBV6-2/TRBV6-3
J: TRBJ2-3
CDR3: CASSLVTSGARRDTQYF
DNA: TGTGCCAGCAGTTTGGTGACTAGCGGGGCCCGGCGTGATACGCAGTATTTT

D: TRBD1
size: -
V: TRBV20-1
J: TRBJ2-5
CDR3: CSAPQGVQEAQYF
DNA: TGCAGTGCTCCACAGGGGGTTCAAGAGGCCCAGTACTTC

D: -
size: -
V: TRBV20-1
J: TRBJ2-1
CDR3: CSASELGIYNEQFF
DNA: TGCAGTGCTAGTGAGTTGGGAATCTACAATGAGCAGTTCTTC

D: -
size: few
V: TRBV3-1
J: TRBJ2-5
CDR3: CASSQNRGSQETQYF
DNA: TGTGCCAGCAGCCAAAACCGGGGTTCCCAAGAGACCCAGTACTTC

D: TRBD1
size: -
V: TRBV19
J: TRBJ2-1
CDR3: CASSGQIGNEQFF
DNA: TGTGCCAGCTCGGGACAGATAGGGAATGAGCAGTTCTTC

D: TRBD2
size: few
V: TRBV15
J: TRBJ2-5
CDR3: CATSSTRGIQETQYF
DNA: TGTGCCACCAGCAGCACGCGGGGGATACAAGAGACCCAGTACTTC

D: -
size: many
V: TRBV20-1
J: TRBJ2-4
CDR3: CSARDRLRNIQYF
DNA: TGCAGTGCTAGAGACAGGTTACGGAACATTCAGTACTTC

D: -
size: -
V: TRBV12-3/TRBV12-4
J: TRBJ2-3
CDR3: CANDGSTDTQYF
DNA: TGTGCCAACGATGGGAGCACAGATACGCAGTATTTT

D: -
size: -
V: TRBV29-1
J: TRBJ1-1
CDR3: CSVEDLGGTNTEAFF
DNA: TGCAGCGTTGAAGATCTCGGGGGAACGAACACTGAAGCTTTCTTT

D: TRBD2
size: -
V: TRBV4-1
J: TRBJ2-7
CDR3: CASSQDAPGGSSYEQYF
DNA: TGCGCCAGCAGCCAAGATGCACCGGGGGGGAGCTCCTACGAGCAGTACTTC

D: TRBD2
size: -
V: TRBV6-6
J: TRBJ2-1
CDR3: CASARGGAAFNEQFF
DNA: TGTGCCAGTGCTCGGGGGGGCGCGGCGTTTAATGAGCAGTTCTTC

D: -
size: -
V: TRBV12-3/TRBV12-4
J: TRBJ1-1
CDR3: CASSREQGTEAFF
DNA: TGTGCCAGCAGTCGAGAGCAGGGAACTGAAGCTTTCTTT

D: -
size: -
V: TRBV6-5
J: TRBJ1-2
CDR3: CASSPRTASDYGYTF
DNA: TGTGCCAGCAGCCCACGGACAGCCAGCGACTATGGCTACACCTTC

D: -
size: -
V: TRBV28
J: TRBJ2-7
CDR3: CASTADRGGHFYEQYF
DNA: TGTGCCAGCACCGCTGATCGTGGGGGGCACTTTTACGAGCAGTACTTC

D: TRBD1
size: -
V: TRBV5-8
J: TRBJ1-5
CDR3: CASRQTGGNQPQHF
DNA: TGTGCCAGCAGGCAGACAGGGGGGAATCAGCCCCAGCATTTT

D: TRBD2
size: -
V: TRBV28
J: TRBJ2-5
CDR3: CASREAGGQETQYF
DNA: TGTGCCAGCCGAGAAGCGGGGGGCCAAGAGACCCAGTACTTC

D: TRBD2
size: -
V: TRBV12-3/TRBV12-4
J: TRBJ2-3
CDR3: CASSLKASGPDTQYF
DNA: TGTGCCAGCAGTTTAAAGGCTAGCGGTCCAGATACGCAGTATTTT